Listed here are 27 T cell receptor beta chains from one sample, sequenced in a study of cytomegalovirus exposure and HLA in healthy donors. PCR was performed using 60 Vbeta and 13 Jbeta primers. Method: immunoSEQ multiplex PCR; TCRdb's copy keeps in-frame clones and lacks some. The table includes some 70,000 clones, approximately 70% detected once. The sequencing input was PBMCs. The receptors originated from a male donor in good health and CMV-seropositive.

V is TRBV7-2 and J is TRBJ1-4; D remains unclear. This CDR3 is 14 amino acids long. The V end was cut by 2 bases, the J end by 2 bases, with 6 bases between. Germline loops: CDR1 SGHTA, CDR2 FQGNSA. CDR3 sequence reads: CASSLLRTNEKLFF. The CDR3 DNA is TGTGCCAGCAGCTTACTACGGACTAATGAAAAACTGTTTTTT. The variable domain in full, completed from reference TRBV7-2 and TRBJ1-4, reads GAGVSQSPSNKVTEKGKDVELRCDPISGHTALYWYRQSLGQGLEFLIYFQGNSAPDKSGLPSDRFSAERTGGSVSTLTIQRTQQEDSAVYLCASSLLRTNEKLFFGSGTQLSVL.

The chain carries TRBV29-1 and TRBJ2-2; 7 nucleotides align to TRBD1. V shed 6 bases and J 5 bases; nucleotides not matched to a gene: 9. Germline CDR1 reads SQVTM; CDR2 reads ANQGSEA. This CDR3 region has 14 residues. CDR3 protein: CSVKRTGETGELFF. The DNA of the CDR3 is TGCAGCGTCAAGAGAACAGGGGAGACCGGGGAGCTGTTTTTT.

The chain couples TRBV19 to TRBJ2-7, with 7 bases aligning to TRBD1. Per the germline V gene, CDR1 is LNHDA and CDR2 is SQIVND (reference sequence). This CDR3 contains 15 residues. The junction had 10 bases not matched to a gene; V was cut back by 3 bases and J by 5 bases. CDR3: CASSMGAGGRHEQYF. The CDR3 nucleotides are TGTGCCAGTAGTATGGGCGCAGGGGGTCGCCACGAGCAGTACTTC.

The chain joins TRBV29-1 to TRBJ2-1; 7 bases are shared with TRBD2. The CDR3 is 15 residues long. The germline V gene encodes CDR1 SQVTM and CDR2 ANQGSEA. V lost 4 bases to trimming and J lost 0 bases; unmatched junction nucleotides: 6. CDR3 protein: CSVAGRGSSYNEQFF. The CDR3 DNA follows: TGCAGCGTTGCCGGGCGGGGGAGCTCCTACAATGAGCAGTTCTTC.

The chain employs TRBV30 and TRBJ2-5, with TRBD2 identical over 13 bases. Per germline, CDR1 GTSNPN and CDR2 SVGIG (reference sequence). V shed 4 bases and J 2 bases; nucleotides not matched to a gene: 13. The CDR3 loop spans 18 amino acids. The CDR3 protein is CAWNGETSGGLLQETQYF. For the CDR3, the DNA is TGTGCCTGGAATGGCGAGACTAGCGGGGGGCTCCTTCAAGAGACCCAGTACTTC.

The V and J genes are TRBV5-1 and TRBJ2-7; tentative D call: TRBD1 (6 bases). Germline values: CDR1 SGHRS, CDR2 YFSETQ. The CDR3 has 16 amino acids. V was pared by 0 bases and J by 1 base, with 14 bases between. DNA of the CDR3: TGCGCCAGCAGCTTGGGGACCTCTGGACAGTCCTACGAGCAGTACTTC. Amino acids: CASSLGTSGQSYEQYF.

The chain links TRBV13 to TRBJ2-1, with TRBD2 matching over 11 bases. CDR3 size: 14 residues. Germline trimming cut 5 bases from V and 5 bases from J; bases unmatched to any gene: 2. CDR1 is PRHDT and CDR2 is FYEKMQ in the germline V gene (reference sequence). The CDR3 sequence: CASSGGLADNEQFF. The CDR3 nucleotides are TGTGCCAGCAGCGGGGGACTAGCGGACAATGAGCAGTTCTTC.

The DNA of the CDR3 is TGTGCCAGCAGCGCCGGGACTAGCGGATTCTACGAGCAGTACTTC. Protein sequence: CASSAGTSGFYEQYF. The chain joins TRBV7-7 to TRBJ2-7; 11 bases map to TRBD2. The length of the CDR3 is 15 residues. The germline gives CDR1 SSHAT, CDR2 FNYEAQ (reference sequence). V lost 5 bases to trimming and J lost 3 bases; unmatched junction nucleotides: 6.

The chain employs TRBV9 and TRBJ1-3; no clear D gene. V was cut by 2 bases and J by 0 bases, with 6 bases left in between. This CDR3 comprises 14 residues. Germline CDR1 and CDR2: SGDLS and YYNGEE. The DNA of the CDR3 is TGTGCCAGCAGCGTCGACTACTCTGGAAACACCATATATTTT. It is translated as CASSVDYSGNTIYF.

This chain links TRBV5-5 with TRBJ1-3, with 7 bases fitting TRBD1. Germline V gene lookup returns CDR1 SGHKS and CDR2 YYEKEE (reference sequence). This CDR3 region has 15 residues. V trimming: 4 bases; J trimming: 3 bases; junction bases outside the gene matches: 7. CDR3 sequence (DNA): TGTGCCAGCAGCGCTAGCCGGGACAGTGGAAACACCATATATTTT. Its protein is CASSASRDSGNTIYF.

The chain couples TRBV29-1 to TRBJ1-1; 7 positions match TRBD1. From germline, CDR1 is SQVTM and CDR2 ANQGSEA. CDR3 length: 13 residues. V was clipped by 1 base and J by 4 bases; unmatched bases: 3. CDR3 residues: CSVEGQGGTEAFF. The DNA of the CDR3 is TGCAGCGTTGAAGGGCAGGGGGGCACTGAAGCTTTCTTT.

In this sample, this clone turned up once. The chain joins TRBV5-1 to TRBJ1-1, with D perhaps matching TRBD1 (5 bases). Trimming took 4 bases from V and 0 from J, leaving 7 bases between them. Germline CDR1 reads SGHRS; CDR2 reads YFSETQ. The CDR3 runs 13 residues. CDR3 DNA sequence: TGCGCCAGCAGCCCACAGGTGAACACTGAAGCTTTCTTT. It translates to CASSPQVNTEAFF.

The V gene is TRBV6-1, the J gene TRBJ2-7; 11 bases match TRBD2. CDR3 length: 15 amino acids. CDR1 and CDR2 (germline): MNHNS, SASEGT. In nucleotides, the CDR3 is TGTGGTATCAGGTTTCTAGCGGGAGGAGGTTACGAGCAGTACTTC. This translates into CGIRFLAGGGYEQYF.

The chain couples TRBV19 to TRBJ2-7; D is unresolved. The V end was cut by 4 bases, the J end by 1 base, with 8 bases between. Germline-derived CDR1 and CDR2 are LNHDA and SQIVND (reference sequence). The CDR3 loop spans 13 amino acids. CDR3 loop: CASSTRLSYEQYF. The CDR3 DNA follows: TGTGCCAGTAGTACCCGACTGTCCTACGAGCAGTACTTC.

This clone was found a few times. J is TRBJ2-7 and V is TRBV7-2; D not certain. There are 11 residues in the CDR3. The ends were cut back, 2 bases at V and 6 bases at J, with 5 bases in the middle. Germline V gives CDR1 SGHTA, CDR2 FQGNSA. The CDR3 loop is CASSLLAEQYF. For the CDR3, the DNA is TGTGCCAGCAGCTTATTAGCCGAGCAGTACTTC.

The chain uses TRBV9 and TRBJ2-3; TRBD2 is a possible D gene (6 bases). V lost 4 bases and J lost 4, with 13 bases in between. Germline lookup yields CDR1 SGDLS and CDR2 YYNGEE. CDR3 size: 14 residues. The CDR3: CASSPRLDSDTQYF. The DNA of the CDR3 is TGTGCCAGCAGCCCCCGACTAGATTCAGATACGCAGTATTTT. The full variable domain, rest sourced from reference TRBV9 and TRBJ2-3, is DSGVTQTPKHLITATGQRVTLRCSPRSGDLSVYWYQQSLDQGLQFLIQYYNGEERAKGNILERFSAQQFPDLHSELNLSSLELGDSALYFCASSPRLDSDTQYFGPGTRLTVL.

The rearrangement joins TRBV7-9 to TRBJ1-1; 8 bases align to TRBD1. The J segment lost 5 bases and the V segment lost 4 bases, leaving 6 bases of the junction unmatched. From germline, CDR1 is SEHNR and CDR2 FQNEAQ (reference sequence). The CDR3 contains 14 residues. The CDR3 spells CASSSNRGETEAFF. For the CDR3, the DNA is TGTGCCAGCAGCTCTAACAGGGGGGAGACTGAAGCTTTCTTT.

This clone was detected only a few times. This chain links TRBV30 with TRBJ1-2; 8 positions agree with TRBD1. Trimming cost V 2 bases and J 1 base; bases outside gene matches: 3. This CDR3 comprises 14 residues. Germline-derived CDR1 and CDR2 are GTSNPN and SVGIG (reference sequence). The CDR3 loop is CAWSRQGINYGYTF. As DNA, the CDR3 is TGTGCCTGGAGTAGACAGGGGATTAACTATGGCTACACCTTC.

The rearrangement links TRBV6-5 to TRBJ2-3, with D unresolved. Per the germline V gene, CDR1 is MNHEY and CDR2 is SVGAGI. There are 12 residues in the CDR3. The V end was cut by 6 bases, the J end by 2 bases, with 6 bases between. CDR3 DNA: TGTGCCAGCAGCTATATCACAGATACGCAGTATTTT. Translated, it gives CASSYITDTQYF.

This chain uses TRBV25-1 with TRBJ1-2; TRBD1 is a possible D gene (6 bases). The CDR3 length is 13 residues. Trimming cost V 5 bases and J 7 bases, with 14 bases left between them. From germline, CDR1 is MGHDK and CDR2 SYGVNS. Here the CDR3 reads CASSHRVNTGYTF. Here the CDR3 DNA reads TGTGCCAGCAGTCACAGGGTTAATACTGGCTACACCTTC.

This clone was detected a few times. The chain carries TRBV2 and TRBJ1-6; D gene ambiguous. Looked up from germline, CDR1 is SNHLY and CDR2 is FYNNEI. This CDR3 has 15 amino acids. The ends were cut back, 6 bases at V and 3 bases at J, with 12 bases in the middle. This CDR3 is CASSAKSVYNSPLHF. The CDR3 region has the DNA TGTGCCAGCAGCGCAAAATCGGTCTATAATTCACCCCTCCACTTT.

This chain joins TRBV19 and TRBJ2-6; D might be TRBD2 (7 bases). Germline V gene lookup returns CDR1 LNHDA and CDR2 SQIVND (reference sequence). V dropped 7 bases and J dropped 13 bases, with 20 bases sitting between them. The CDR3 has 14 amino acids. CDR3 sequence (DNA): TGTGCCAGTACCCGGGGGGACACAAGCCTGGTCCTGACTTTC. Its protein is CASTRGDTSLVLTF.

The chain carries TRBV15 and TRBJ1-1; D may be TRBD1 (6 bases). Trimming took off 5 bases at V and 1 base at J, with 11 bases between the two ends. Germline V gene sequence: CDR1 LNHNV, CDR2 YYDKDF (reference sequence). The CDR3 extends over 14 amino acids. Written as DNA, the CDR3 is TGTGCCACCAGCGCTGGGGGCGAGAACACTGAAGCTTTCTTT. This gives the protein CATSAGGENTEAFF.

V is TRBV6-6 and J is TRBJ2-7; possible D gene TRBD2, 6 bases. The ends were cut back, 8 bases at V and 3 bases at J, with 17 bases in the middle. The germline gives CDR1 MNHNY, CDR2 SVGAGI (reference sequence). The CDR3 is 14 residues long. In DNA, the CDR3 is TGTGCCAGCGCGACCGGGGGTACTTTCTACGAGCAGTACTTC. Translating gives CASATGGTFYEQYF.

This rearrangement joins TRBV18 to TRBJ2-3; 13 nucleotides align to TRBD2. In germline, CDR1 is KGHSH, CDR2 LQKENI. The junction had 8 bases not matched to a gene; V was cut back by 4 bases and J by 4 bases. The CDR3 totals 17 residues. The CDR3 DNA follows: TGTGCCAGCTCACAAAGAACTAGCGGGAGGGGCGCAGATACGCAGTATTTT. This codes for CASSQRTSGRGADTQYF. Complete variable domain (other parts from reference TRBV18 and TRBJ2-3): NAGVMQNPRHLVRRRGQEARLRCSPMKGHSHVYWYRQLPEEGLKFMVYLQKENIIDESGMPKERFSAEFPKEGPSILRIQQVVRGDSAAYFCASSQRTSGRGADTQYFGPGTRLTVL.

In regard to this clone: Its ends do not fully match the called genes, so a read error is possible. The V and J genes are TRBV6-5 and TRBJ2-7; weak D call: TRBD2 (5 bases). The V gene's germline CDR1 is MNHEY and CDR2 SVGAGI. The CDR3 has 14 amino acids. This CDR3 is CAISEGHEDYEQYF. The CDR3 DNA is TGTGCCATCAGTGAGGGCCACGAGGACTACGAGCAGTACTTC.

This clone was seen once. As DNA, the CDR3 is TGCAGTGCTAGAGGGCGGGGTTCGATGTACTTC. It yields the protein CSARGRGSMYF. The chain uses TRBV20-1 and TRBJ2-7; D possibly corresponds to TRBD2 (6 bases). Germline assignment: CDR1 DFQATT and CDR2 SNEGSKA (reference sequence). The CDR3 is made up of 11 amino acids. V was clipped by 1 base and J by 12 bases, with 13 bases between them.